The clone carrying this TCR beta chain was counted ten times or more. What it binds is unknown. The data were obtained in a study of T cell repertoires in cytomegalovirus infection. About the research overall: The study used recently identified HLA-C-restricted and well-studied HLA-B-restricted CMV epitopes. A matching HLA type, together with CMV infection, was signaled by public TCR beta signatures. General study findings and limits: Cumulative public TCR beta family frequency identified CMV carriers with the relevant HLA. What dominated the ex vivo response were HLA-C-restricted CMV-specific TCR beta clonotypes.

Each CDR3 protein is one row after TCRdb ran MiXCR on the reads. This table has hundreds of thousands of distinct CDR3 sequences, over 25% appearing once. This CDR3 is built from 14 residues. V lost 1 base and J 8 bases, leaving 14 bases between the germline ends. Germline values: CDR1 SEHNR, CDR2 FQNEAQ (reference sequence). The chain joins TRBV7-9 to TRBJ1-2; perhaps TRBD1 as D (6 bases). The starting material was cultured CD8+ T cells from PBMCs, obtained from culture after CMV antigen stimulation. The clonotype comes from a human donor in good health (CMV status not recorded). Some clones in this sample may be carry-over from other donors' samples. In DNA, the CDR3 is TGTGCCAGCAGCTTAGAGGGGGGGGCGCGAGGCTACACCTTC. Translated, it gives CASSLEGGARGYTF.